Listed below are T cell receptor beta chains from one sample, sequenced in a study of blood T cell repertoires in COVID-19. The data were produced by immunoSEQ multiplex PCR, yet TCRdb's version contains in-frame clones alone and is incomplete. This table holds some 200,000 clones, 70% to 90% found once. Sequenced sample: peripheral blood. The source is a man older than 75 with acute or convalescent COVID-19. CDR3s include the opening cysteine and the closing phenylalanine or tryptophan. D genes are given only for firm matches. Clone size is stated in some rows and not others, as once, few, many or a class when expanded.

d_call clone_size j_call v_call cdr3_nt cdr3_aa
. . TRBJ1-1 TRBV24-1 TGTGCCACCAGTGATGGGGGCTACAAAAAAGCTTTCTTT CATSDGGYKKAFF
TRBD1 . TRBJ1-3 TRBV24-1 TGTGCCACCAGTGATTCGAGGGGGCCTGGAAACACCATATATTTT CATSDSRGPGNTIYF
TRBD1 . TRBJ1-2 TRBV9 TGTGCCAGCAGCGTAGGGACAGGTAGTAACTATGGCTACACCTTC CASSVGTGSNYGYTF
TRBD1 . TRBJ1-3 TRBV4-3 TGCGCCAGCAGCCAAGAGGGCGGCAGGGGGCGAGGAAACACCATATATTTT CASSQEGGRGRGNTIYF
TRBD2 once TRBJ2-4 TRBV19 TGTGCCAGTAGTAACCCCGGGACTAGCGGGAGGGAGCCTCTAGCCAAAAACATTCAGTACTTC CASSNPGTSGREPLAKNIQYF
TRBD1 . TRBJ2-1 TRBV7-2 TGTGCCAGCAGCTCGCGACAGGGTTTGGGTGAGCAGTTCTTC CASSSRQGLGEQFF
. once TRBJ1-5 TRBV7-9 TGTGCCAGCAGCTTAGTTGCGGCAGGGGGCAATCAGCCCCAGCATTTT CASSLVAAGGNQPQHF
TRBD1 . TRBJ2-7 TRBV19 TGTGCCACAAGGCGGACAGGGGGCCCCTACGAGCAGTACTTC CATRRTGGPYEQYF
. . TRBJ1-2 TRBV11-2 TGTGCCAGCAGCTTAGCGGCAGGGTCGGTCTATGGCTACACCTTC CASSLAAGSVYGYTF
. . TRBJ1-1 TRBV18 TGTGCCAGCTCGCGGACTGGGAACACTGAAGCTTTCTTT CASSRTGNTEAFF
. . TRBJ2-1 TRBV27 TGTGCCAGCAACATTAACAGGGGAGGTTCGTACAATGAGCAGTTCTTC CASNINRGGSYNEQFF
TRBD2 . TRBJ2-1 TRBV7-2 TGTGCCAGCAGCTCCCATTGGACTAGCGGGACTTATGAATTCTTC CASSSHWTSGTYEFF
. few TRBJ1-1 TRBV4-1 TGCGCCAGCAGCCAAGTCGGCTGGGGCCAGAACACTGAAGCTTTCTTT CASSQVGWGQNTEAFF
TRBD1 . TRBJ1-4 TRBV7-9 TGTGCCAGCAGCTTAGCGTGGACAGGGAACAATGAAAAACTGTTTTTT CASSLAWTGNNEKLFF
TRBD1 . TRBJ1-1 TRBV7-2 TGTGCCAGCAGCACATCAGGACAGGCGAACACTGAAGCTTTCTTT CASSTSGQANTEAFF
. few TRBJ1-5 TRBV27 TGTGCCAGCAGTTGGGCAGGGAGCAATCAGCCCCAGCATTTT CASSWAGSNQPQHF
. . TRBJ1-5 TRBV5-1 TGCGCCAGCAGCTCGAGGGAGCCCCAGCATTTT CASSSREPQHF
TRBD2 few TRBJ2-1 TRBV6-5 TGTGCCAGCACCCTAGGCGGGAGGGCCCTCAATGAGCAGTTCTTC CASTLGGRALNEQFF
. once TRBJ2-1 TRBV7-3 TGTGCCAGCAGCTACGTGGGGGGTGAGCAGTTCTTC CASSYVGGEQFF
TRBD1 . TRBJ2-7 TRBV7-2 TGTGCCAGCAGCTTAGACAGGGGGAACGAGCAGTACTTC CASSLDRGNEQYF
TRBD2 . TRBJ2-5 TRBV11-3 TGTGCCAGCAGCTCAGACGGAGCGGGAGTGGAGACCCAGTACTTC CASSSDGAGVETQYF
. . TRBJ2-6 TRBV19 TGTGCCAGTAGTATCGACAGGGAGGCTAGGACTGGGGCCAACGTCCTGACTTTC CASSIDREARTGANVLTF
TRBD2 once TRBJ2-7 TRBV5-1 TGCGCCAGCAGCCCGGGAGGGACCCCCTACGAGCAGTACTTC CASSPGGTPYEQYF
. . TRBJ2-3 TRBV7-9 TGTGCCAGCAGCTTACGGGGTAGCACAGATACGCAGTATTTT CASSLRGSTDTQYF
TRBD1 . TRBJ1-3 TRBV4-2 TGTGCCAGCAGCCTCGGACAGGGGGCCAACTCTGGAAACACCATATATTTT CASSLGQGANSGNTIYF
TRBD2 . TRBJ2-1 TRBV15 TGTGCCACCAGCAGAGATCCCAGACTAGCGGGGGGTGGGGAGCAGTTCTTC CATSRDPRLAGGGEQFF
. . TRBJ2-5 TRBV30 TGTGCCTGGACCCTGGGACTTTCTTTGGAGACCCAGTACTTC CAWTLGLSLETQYF
TRBD1 . TRBJ1-2 TRBV4-2 TGTGCCAGCAGCCAACCAACAGGGGGCGGTGGCTACACCTTC CASSQPTGGGGYTF
TRBD1 . TRBJ1-2 TRBV7-2 TGTGCCAGCATCCCCGGGACAGCCAGCCTCTATGGCTACACCTTC CASIPGTASLYGYTF
TRBD2 once TRBJ2-5 TRBV4-2 TGTGCCAGCAGCCGCGCGGGAGGCCGGGGAGAGACCCAGTACTTC CASSRAGGRGETQYF
TRBD1 . TRBJ1-5 TRBV2 TGTGCCAGCAGTGAGGCGGCAGGGGGCGGAGAGCCCCAGCATTTT CASSEAAGGGEPQHF
TRBD2 few TRBJ2-3 TRBV24-1 TGTGCCACCAGTGGCCTAGCGGGAGGAAGCACAGATACGCAGTATTTT CATSGLAGGSTDTQYF
TRBD2 . TRBJ2-1 TRBV4-2 TGTGCCAGCAGCCAGGGGACTAGCGGGAGGGCCCTCAATGAGCAGTTCTTC CASSQGTSGRALNEQFF
TRBD1 . TRBJ1-5 TRBV15 TGTGCCACCAGCAGAGATTTGGGACAGGGGAATCAGCCCCAGCATTTT CATSRDLGQGNQPQHF
TRBD1 . TRBJ2-7 TRBV18 TGTGCCAGCTCACCGCAAACCAGGGGGCTGGCCTACGAGCAGTACTTC CASSPQTRGLAYEQYF
TRBD1 few TRBJ1-5 TRBV7-2 TGTGCCAGCAGCCAGGGACAGGGGAGAGGTCAGCCCCAGCATTTT CASSQGQGRGQPQHF
TRBD1 . TRBJ1-5 TRBV9 TGTGCCAGCAGCGTCGCAGGGGGCGGTCAGCCCCAGCATTTT CASSVAGGGQPQHF
. . TRBJ1-1 TRBV5-6 TGTGCCAGCAGCCCCTCGCTAAGCGTTGAAGCTTTCTTT CASSPSLSVEAFF
TRBD2 . TRBJ2-7 TRBV9 TGTGCCAGCAGCGCGGGACTAGCGGTGACCTACGAGCAGTACTTC CASSAGLAVTYEQYF
TRBD1 . TRBJ1-6 TRBV5-3 TGTGCCAGAAGTTACGGGACAGGGCAGAATTCACCCCTCCACTTT CARSYGTGQNSPLHF
TRBD1 . TRBJ2-7 TRBV7-8 TGTGCCAGCAGCCGGACAGGCTACGAGCAGTACTTC CASSRTGYEQYF
TRBD1 . TRBJ2-5 TRBV3-1/TRBV3-2 TGTGCCAGCAGCAAACAGGGGGCTCGGGAGACCCAGTACTTC CASSKQGARETQYF
TRBD1 . TRBJ2-7 TRBV6-5 TGTGCCAGCAGACAGGGGGCGTCCTACGAGCAGTACTTC CASRQGASYEQYF
. . TRBJ1-1 TRBV18 TGTGCCAGCTCACCACAGGGGGTACTGAACACTGAAGCTTTCTTT CASSPQGVLNTEAFF
TRBD1 . TRBJ1-3 TRBV30 TGTGCCTGGAGTGTACAGGGGTTATTCACCATATATTTT CAWSVQGLFTIYF
TRBD2 . TRBJ2-7 TRBV28 TGTGCCAGCAGTTCCCAGACTAGCGGCTCCTACGAGCAGTACTTC CASSSQTSGSYEQYF
. . TRBJ1-2 TRBV5-1 TGCGCCAGCAGCGTAGCCGGGGTTCTAGGAAAGGGCTACACCTTC CASSVAGVLGKGYTF
TRBD1 . TRBJ2-5 TRBV7-8 TGTGCCAGCAGCTCCCTGACAGGGTATGAGGAGACCCAGTACTTC CASSSLTGYEETQYF
. . TRBJ2-1 TRBV19 TGTGCCAGTAGTATCCCGGAGACCCACAATGAGCAGTTCTTC CASSIPETHNEQFF
TRBD2 . TRBJ2-1 TRBV4-1 TGCGCCAGCAGCCAACCCACTAGCGGAGCCTACAATGAGCAGTTCTTC CASSQPTSGAYNEQFF
TRBD1 . TRBJ1-5 TRBV27 TGTGCCAGCAGTTTGGCCGGGACAGGGCCAAATCAGCCCCAGCATTTT CASSLAGTGPNQPQHF
TRBD1 few TRBJ1-3 TRBV28 TGTGCCAGCAGTCGCCACGGGACAGCTGGAAACACCATATATTTT CASSRHGTAGNTIYF
. . TRBJ2-2 TRBV4-3 TGCGCCAGCAGCCATGGGAGCGGGCCGAACACCGGGGAGCTGTTTTTT CASSHGSGPNTGELFF